A single sample is the source of the 13 T cell receptor beta chains below, sequenced in a study of control samples from healthy donors and cancer patients. The assay was immunoSEQ multiplex PCR, and TCRdb's table has in-frame clones only and misses some. The sample includes 110,000 or so clones, approximately 90% seen only once; the top ten take 15% to 20%. Sequenced: blood. Every receptor here comes from a woman aged 50 to 65 in good health.

The CDR3 sequence: CASSIDRRPQSPLHF. The CDR3 nucleotides read TGTGCCAGTAGTATAGATCGGCGGCCACAATCGCCCCTCCACTTT. This sequence joins TRBV19 and TRBJ1-6; D ambiguous. Trimming removed 0 bases from V and 13 bases from J, with 16 bases in between. CDR3 length equals 15 residues. Germline CDR1 reads LNHDA; CDR2 reads SQIVND (reference sequence).

The rearrangement uses TRBV4-3 and TRBJ2-3; 8 bases line up with TRBD2. V lost 5 bases, J lost 4 bases, and 5 bases stayed unmatched. Germline V gene lookup returns CDR1 LGHNA and CDR2 YSLEER. This CDR3 spans 14 amino acids. The CDR3 is CASSRAGVADTQYF. The CDR3 nucleotides are TGCGCCAGCAGCAGAGCGGGAGTGGCAGATACGCAGTATTTT.

The chain employs TRBV7-2 and TRBJ2-5; D gene unclear. CDR3 size: 12 residues. Trimming removed 6 bases at V and 7 bases at J, with 12 bases between. CDR1 is SGHTA, CDR2 FQGNSA, per germline. CDR3 sequence reads: CASRMLRTTQYF. CDR3 bases: TGTGCCAGCAGAATGTTAAGGACGACCCAGTACTTC.

J is TRBJ2-7 and V is TRBV3-1 (or the pseudogene TRBV3-2); 7 bases match TRBD1. Germline values: CDR1 LGHDT, CDR2 YNNKEL (reference sequence). V lost 4 bases, J lost 1 base, and 4 bases stayed unmatched. This CDR3 is built from 14 residues. The CDR3 DNA follows: TGTGCCAGCAGCCCTAGGACAGGATCCTACGAGCAGTACTTC. This codes for CASSPRTGSYEQYF.

This rearrangement joins TRBV19 to TRBJ2-2, with D unresolved. The germline gives CDR1 LNHDA, CDR2 SQIVND (reference sequence). The CDR3 consists of 14 residues. V lost 3 bases to trimming and J lost 4 bases, with 9 bases between them. CDR3 residues: CASSILTGTGELFF. CDR3 nucleotides: TGTGCCAGTAGTATCCTGACGGGCACCGGGGAGCTGTTTTTT. Filled out from reference TRBV19 and TRBJ2-2, the complete variable domain reads DGGITQSPKYLFRKEGQNVTLSCEQNLNHDAMYWYRQDPGQGLRLIYYSQIVNDFQKGDIAEGYSVSREKKESFPLTVTSAQKNPTAFYLCASSILTGTGELFFGEGSRLTVL.

The V and J genes are TRBV7-9 and TRBJ1-4; D perhaps matches TRBD1 (5 bases). Germline-derived CDR1 and CDR2 are SEHNR and FQNEAQ (reference sequence). This CDR3 is 17 amino acids long. The V end lost 5 bases, the J end lost 8 bases, and 24 bases lay between the germline ends. As DNA, the CDR3 is TGTGCCAGCAGCAGCCGGGCCCACCCAAATAAGGGGGAAAAACTGTTTTTT. Protein product: CASSSRAHPNKGEKLFF.

The genes are TRBV6-1 and TRBJ1-2; D possibly corresponds to TRBD1 (5 bases). Between the trimmed V and J ends, which lost 0 bases and 4 bases, there was a span of 12 bases. Germline lookup yields CDR1 MNHNS and CDR2 SASEGT. The CDR3 runs to 15 residues. The CDR3 DNA sequence: TGTGCCAGCAGTGAAGCCCTGCAGGGAGTCTATGGCTACACCTTC. It codes for CASSEALQGVYGYTF.

This chain connects TRBV27 to TRBJ2-7; 9 positions agree with TRBD2. Germline CDR1 and CDR2: MNHEY and SMNVEV (reference sequence). The CDR3 contains 16 residues. Germline trimming cut 2 bases from V and 0 bases from J; bases unmatched to any gene: 5. In DNA, the CDR3 is TGTGCCAGCAGTTTAGGGCTAGCGGGGTCCTCCTACGAGCAGTACTTC. Its translation: CASSLGLAGSSYEQYF.

The rearrangement uses TRBV19 and TRBJ1-2, with a possible D match to TRBD1 (6 bases). The V gene lost 1 base and the J gene lost 2 bases, with 14 bases spanning the gap. From germline, CDR1 is LNHDA and CDR2 SQIVND (reference sequence). The CDR3 sequence is 16 residues long. The CDR3 loop reads CASSIGTVSVNYGYTF. CDR3 nucleotide sequence: TGTGCCAGTAGTATAGGGACAGTCAGCGTCAACTATGGCTACACCTTC.

This chain uses TRBV3-1 (or the pseudogene TRBV3-2) with TRBJ2-7, with unresolved D. The V end was cut by 4 bases, the J end by 3 bases, with 16 bases between. CDR1 is LGHDT, CDR2 YNNKEL, per germline (reference sequence). The CDR3 is 15 residues long. CDR3 loop: CASSPMPSIGYEQYF. Written as DNA, the CDR3 is TGTGCCAGCAGCCCAATGCCATCCATAGGCTACGAGCAGTACTTC.

V and J are TRBV11-2 and TRBJ1-4, with 7 positions matching TRBD1. This CDR3 comprises 13 residues. Germline trimming cut 5 bases from V and 7 bases from J; bases unmatched to any gene: 4. Germline V gives CDR1 SGHAT, CDR2 FQNNGV. CDR3 amino acids: CASSPTGAEKLFF. In nucleotides, the CDR3 is TGTGCCAGCAGCCCAACAGGGGCTGAAAAACTGTTTTTT.

CDR3 DNA sequence: TGTGCCAGCAGTGACTCGGGCGGGAGGAACACCGGGGAGCTGTTTTTT. It is translated as CASSDSGGRNTGELFF. The J gene is TRBJ2-2, the V gene TRBV6-4; 7 bases map to TRBD2. Germline assignment: CDR1 MRHNA and CDR2 SNTAGT. The length of the CDR3 is 16 residues. The J segment lost 1 base and the V segment lost 0 bases, leaving 2 bases of the junction unmatched.

The chain combines TRBV12-3 or TRBV12-4 with TRBJ2-1; no reliable D call. Between the trimmed V and J ends, which lost 8 bases and 7 bases, there was a span of 9 bases. This CDR3 has 11 amino acids. CDR3 nucleotide sequence: TGTGCCAGCGGTCTTTCGAATGAGCAGTTCTTC. Translating it yields CASGLSNEQFF.